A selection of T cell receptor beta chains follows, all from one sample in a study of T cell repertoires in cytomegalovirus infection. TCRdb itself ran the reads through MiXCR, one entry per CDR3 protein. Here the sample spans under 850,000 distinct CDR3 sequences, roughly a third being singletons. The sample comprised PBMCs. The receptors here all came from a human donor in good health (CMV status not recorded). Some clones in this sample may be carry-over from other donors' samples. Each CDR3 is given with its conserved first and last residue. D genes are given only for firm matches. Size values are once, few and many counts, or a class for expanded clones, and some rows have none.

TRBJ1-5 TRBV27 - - TGTGCCAGAAGTTTAGGGGGACATAGCAATCAGCCCAAGCATTTT CARSLGGHSNQPKHF
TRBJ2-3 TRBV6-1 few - TGTGCCAGCACCCGGGGCCTAATGGGCACAGATACGCAGTATTTT CASTRGLMGTDTQYF
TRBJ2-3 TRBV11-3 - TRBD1 TGTGCCAGCAGCCTAACAACCGGGACAGGGGACGAAGATACGCAGTATTTT CASSLTTGTGDEDTQYF
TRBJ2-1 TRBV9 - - TGTGCCAGCAGCGTAGTAGCGGCGGGTTTCGATGAGCAGTTCTTC CASSVVAAGFDEQFF
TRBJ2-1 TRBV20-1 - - TGCAGTGCTAGAGAGATGGTAGTGCATGAGCAGTTCTTC CSAREMVVHEQFF
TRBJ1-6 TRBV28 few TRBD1 TGTGCCAGCAGTCCTGGACAGGGAGGAAAGAATTCACCCCTCCACTTT CASSPGQGGKNSPLHF
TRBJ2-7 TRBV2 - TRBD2 TGTGCCAGCAGTGCCAGACTAGCGGGAGGGCCAGTAAGGTACTTC CASSARLAGGPVRYF
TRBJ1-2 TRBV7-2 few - TGTGCCAGCAGCTTAGATACGCTTAGAAACTATGGCTACACCTTC CASSLDTLRNYGYTF
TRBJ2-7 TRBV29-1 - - TGCAGCGTTGAAGAGGGGACCGGGAAGGGATCCTACGAGCAGTACTTC CSVEEGTGKGSYEQYF
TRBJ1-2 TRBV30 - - TGTGCCTGGAGTCTAGAACGAGGTCGGGGCTACACCTTC CAWSLERGRGYTF
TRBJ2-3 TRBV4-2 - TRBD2 TGTGCCAGCAGCCAAGAAGGCGGGAGGGCCGTCGGCACAGATACGCAGTATTTT CASSQEGGRAVGTDTQYF
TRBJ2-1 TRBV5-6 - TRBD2 TGTGCCAGCAGCTTGGTTGGACTAGCGGGAGGATCGCGCCCGGATGAGCAGTTCTTC CASSLVGLAGGSRPDEQFF
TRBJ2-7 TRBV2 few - TGTGCCAGCGGGGGACCGGGGCAGCTTCACCCCTCTTCCTACGAGCAGTACTTC CASGGPGQLHPSSYEQYF
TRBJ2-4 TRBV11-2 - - TGTGCCAGCAGCTCCGTCCAGCAGTCGGGCAAAAACATTCAGTACTTC CASSSVQQSGKNIQYF
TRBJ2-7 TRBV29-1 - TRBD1 TGCAGCGTTGAAACAGGGGTGAGAGACGAGCAGTACTTC CSVETGVRDEQYF
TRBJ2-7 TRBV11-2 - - TGTGCCAGCAGCTTAGATCACGGTCGCGAGCAGTACTTC CASSLDHGREQYF
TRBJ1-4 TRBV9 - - TGTGCCAGCAGCGTTGCGACGGTCGGGGCGATGATTTTT CASSVATVGAMIF
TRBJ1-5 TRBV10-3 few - TGTGCCATCAGGGGAGGTGGTGAGCCCCAGCATTTT CAIRGGGEPQHF
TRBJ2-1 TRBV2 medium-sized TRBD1 TGTGCCAGCAGTTACGGACAGGAGGAGGCCGATGAGCAGTTCTTC CASSYGQEEADEQFF
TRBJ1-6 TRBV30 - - TGTGCCTGGAGTGTATCCAGGGTGGATTCACCCCTCCACTTT CAWSVSRVDSPLHF
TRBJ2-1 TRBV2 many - TGTGCCAGCAGTGACCTCGGCTACAATGAGCAGTTCTTC CASSDLGYNEQFF
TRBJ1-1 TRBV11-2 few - TGTGCCAGCAGCTTAGAACGAGGGAAGGCTTTCTTT CASSLERGKAFF
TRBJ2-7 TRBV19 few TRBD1 TGTGCCAGTAGTCCCCAGGACAGGGCCGAGCAGTACTTC CASSPQDRAEQYF
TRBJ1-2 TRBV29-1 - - TGCAGCGTCCCAGAACCACACTTTAACTATGGCTACACCTTC CSVPEPHFNYGYTF